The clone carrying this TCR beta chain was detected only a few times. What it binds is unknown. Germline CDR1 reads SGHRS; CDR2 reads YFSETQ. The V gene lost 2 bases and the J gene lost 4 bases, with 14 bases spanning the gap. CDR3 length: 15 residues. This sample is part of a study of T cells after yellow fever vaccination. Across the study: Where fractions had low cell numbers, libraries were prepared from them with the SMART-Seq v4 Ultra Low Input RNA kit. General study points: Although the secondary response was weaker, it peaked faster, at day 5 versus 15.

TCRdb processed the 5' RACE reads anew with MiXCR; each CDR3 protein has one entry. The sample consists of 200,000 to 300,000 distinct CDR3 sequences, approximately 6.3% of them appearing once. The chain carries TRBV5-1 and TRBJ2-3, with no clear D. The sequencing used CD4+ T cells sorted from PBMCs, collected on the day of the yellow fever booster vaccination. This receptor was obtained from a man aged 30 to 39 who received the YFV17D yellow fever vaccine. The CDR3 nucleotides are TGCGCCAGCAGCTTCGCCCCTAGTGGTCCAGATACGCAGTATTTT. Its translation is CASSFAPSGPDTQYF.